What follows are 12 T cell receptor beta chains derived from one specimen sequenced in a study of CD4 and CD8 cells across lung adenocarcinoma regions. TCRdb reprocessed the PCR reads via MiXCR and lists one record per CDR3 protein. The top ten clones hold under 50% of a sample with some 27,000 distinct CDR3 sequences, around 56% of them seen once. Sample: CD8+ T cells from the center of a lung tumor. The source is a male donor with lung adenocarcinoma. The CD4 and CD8 labels of this study may be unreliable.

This clonotype was counted many times. The CDR3 spells CASSQDQAVETQYF. The CDR3, as DNA: TGTGCCAGCAGCCAAGACCAGGCCGTGGAGACCCAGTACTTC. The rearrangement joins TRBV4-2 to TRBJ2-5; D unclear. Trimming stripped 0 bases from V and 5 bases from J, with 10 bases between. CDR3 length equals 14 residues. Germline V CDR1 and CDR2: LGHNA, YNFKEQ.

J is TRBJ2-1 and V is TRBV10-1, with TRBD1 matching over 7 bases. The germline CDR1 and CDR2 sequences are WNHNN and SYGVQD (reference sequence). The J segment lost 6 bases and the V segment lost 3 bases, leaving 2 bases of the junction unmatched. This CDR3 has 13 residues. The CDR3 sequence is CASSDAGGNEQFF. The CDR3 bases are TGCGCCAGCAGTGACGCAGGGGGCAATGAGCAGTTCTTC.

This chain connects TRBV10-1 to TRBJ2-3, with D perhaps matching TRBD1 (7 bases). CDR3 length: 15 residues. Germline lookup yields CDR1 WNHNN and CDR2 SYGVQD (reference sequence). This CDR3 reads CGRGDGGRGEDTQYF. The CDR3 DNA follows: TGCGGCAGGGGGGACGGGGGCCGGGGAGAAGATACGCAGTATTTT.

This clonotype was counted many times. The rearrangement joins TRBV7-9 to TRBJ2-1, with D possibly being TRBD1 (6 bases). The CDR3 has 16 residues. Germline V CDR1 and CDR2: SEHNR, FQNEAQ (reference sequence). Trimming removed 4 bases at V and 3 bases at J, with 16 bases between. CDR3 sequence reads: CASSSRGTINYNEQFF. CDR3 nucleotide sequence: TGTGCCAGCAGCTCGAGGGGGACAATTAACTACAATGAGCAGTTCTTC.

This clonotype was counted only a few times. The gene calls are TRBV29-1 and TRBJ2-4; D is uncertain. Germline CDR1 reads SQVTM; CDR2 reads ANQGSEA. The CDR3 totals 11 residues. The germline V and J ends were trimmed by 7 bases and 3 bases, with 7 bases remaining between them. The CDR3 sequence is CSGVFKNIQYF. In nucleotides, the CDR3 is TGCAGCGGGGTATTCAAAAACATTCAGTACTTC.

Comment on this clonotype: Germline and junction disagree at one end, which may indicate a read error. The V call is TRBV6-1, the J call TRBJ2-3; D might be TRBD1 (5 bases). The CDR3 has 14 amino acids. Germline CDR1 is MNHNS and CDR2 is SASEGT. The CDR3 sequence: CAGSGRRATDTQYF. The DNA for the CDR3 is TGTGCGGGCAGTGGGCGCAGGGCCACAGATACCCAGTATTTT.

In regard to this clonotype: At one of its ends the junction is not consistent with the germline gene, which may arise from a read error. The chain uses TRBV6-1 and TRBJ2-5; 7 bases fit TRBD2. CDR1 is MNHNS and CDR2 is SASEGT in the germline V gene. The CDR3 has 15 amino acids. The CDR3 reads CASSEWWRGGETQTF. The CDR3 DNA sequence: TGTGCCAGCAGTGAATGGTGGCGTGGGGGGGAGACCCAGACTTTC.

The table lists this clonotype with a count of one. The chain combines TRBV6-1 with TRBJ2-4; D not certain. The CDR3 consists of 16 residues. Per the germline V gene, CDR1 is MNHNS and CDR2 is SASEGT. Trimming removed 0 bases from V and 3 bases from J, with 12 bases in between. CDR3 region: CASSEAGIWVKNIQYF. For the CDR3, the DNA is TGTGCCAGCAGTGAAGCGGGGATATGGGTCAAAAACATTCAGTACTTC.

The chain recombines TRBV27 with TRBJ2-1, with D possibly being TRBD1 or TRBD2 (5 bases each). The end of the DNA is better explained by TRBJ2-7, so the J call may be wrong. This CDR3 spans 14 amino acids. Germline lookup yields CDR1 MNHEY and CDR2 SMNVEV (reference sequence). CDR3 region: CASSTGTASGEQYF. The DNA of the CDR3 is TGTGCCAGCAGCACCGGGACCGCATCCGGCGAGCAGTACTTC.

On this clonotype itself: The junction departs from the called germline gene at one end, perhaps through a read error. This rearrangement joins TRBV6-1 to TRBJ2-3, with D possibly matching TRBD2 (5 bases). The CDR3 runs 15 residues. Germline-derived CDR1 and CDR2 are MNHNS and SASEGT. The CDR3 sequence is CASSQELRGKDTQYF. DNA of the CDR3: TGTGCCAGCAGTCAAGAGCTCCGGGGTAAAGATACTCAGTACTTT.

This rearrangement joins TRBV10-1 to TRBJ2-4; 7 positions match TRBD2. From germline, CDR1 is WNHNN and CDR2 SYGVQD (reference sequence). V dropped 10 bases and J dropped 1; count of bases not matched to a gene: 16. The CDR3 runs to 17 residues. The CDR3 bases are TGCGCCATCACAGCGGGGCGCGTGGGCCGTGCCAAAAACATTCAGTACTTC. This sequence encodes CAITAGRVGRAKNIQYF.

This clonotype came up once. One junction end does not reproduce the germline sequence, and a read error may be involved. J is TRBJ2-4 and V is TRBV6-1; D might be TRBD2 (6 bases). The CDR3 has 15 residues. CDR1 MNHNS and CDR2 SASEGT come from the germline V gene. CDR3 residues: CASIKEGWAKNMQYF. The CDR3 coding sequence is TGTGCCAGCATCAAGGAGGGGTGGGCCAAAAACATGCAGTACTTC.